Given below is one T cell receptor beta chain in context. The CDR3 length is 15 residues. Germline CDR1 is SGDLS and CDR2 is YYNGEE. V was cut by 4 bases and J by 4 bases, with 17 bases left in between. This sample is part of a study of cytomegalovirus exposure and HLA in healthy donors. Turning to the study itself: About 179 million T cells yielded 100 million or so unique TCR beta sequences in earlier analysis.

PCR primers comprised 60 Vbeta and 13 Jbeta primers. Clones were sequenced by immunoSEQ multiplex PCR, and TCRdb holds only the in-frame ones, with some missing. The repertoire consists of roughly 100,000 clones, with approximately 80% occurring once and the leading ten covering roughly 1.6%. The source is a man in his fifties in good health and CMV-seronegative. Material for sequencing was PBMCs. The chain employs TRBV9 and TRBJ2-5, with D possibly being TRBD2 (6 bases). CDR3 in amino acids: CASSPSYGGGETQYF. CDR3 DNA: TGTGCCAGCAGCCCATCCTACGGGGGAGGAGAGACCCAGTACTTC.